This record concerns one TCR beta chain sequence. Per the germline V gene, CDR1 is LGHNA and CDR2 is YNFKEQ. This CDR3 has 16 residues. The J segment lost 1 base and the V segment lost 2 bases, leaving 7 bases of the junction unmatched. Per the authors' pipeline: Amplifying reference gene primers gave estimates of nucleated cell counts. Using immunoSEQ multiplex PCR, the repertoire was profiled, and TCRdb retains in-frame clones only, with some absent. V and J calls and clone size are copied from that table; D and trimming were computed from the DNA. This sample has more than 250,000 clones; roughly 83% occur once, and the top ten carry 1.6%. This sample is drawn from a study of blood T cell repertoires in COVID-19. Study overall: Specimens from acute and convalescent COVID-19 originated in the United States, Italy and Spain. In each case, the material was cDNA or gDNA derived from T cells, B-cell-depleted T cells, or PBMCs.

V is TRBV4-2 and J is TRBJ1-2, with 7 bases aligning to TRBD1. The specimen sequenced was peripheral blood. This receptor was taken from a woman in her forties or fifties with acute or convalescent COVID-19. The CDR3 sequence is CASSQPGGGVNYGYTF. CDR3 coding DNA: TGTGCCAGCAGCCAACCAGGAGGGGGCGTTAACTATGGCTACACCTTC.